Reported below is one T cell receptor beta chain. Next came a second PCR, run for about 7 to 12 cycles, which used a sample-barcoded 5' primer along with a J-beta primer mix. TCRdb independently ran MiXCR on the 5' RACE reads; one entry per CDR3 protein. Among about 780,000 distinct CDR3 sequences listed, more than 35% were seen once. Trimming stripped 1 base from V and 5 bases from J, with 11 bases between. From germline, CDR1 is SEHNR and CDR2 FQNEAQ (reference sequence). This CDR3 is built from 14 residues. The data derive from a study of blood T cells in healthy people across ages. This clonotype originated in a man older than 75 in good health. The rearrangement joins TRBV7-9 to TRBJ2-5, with D tentatively TRBD1 or TRBD2 (5 bases each). The sample comprised blood. The CDR3 DNA sequence: TGTGCCAGCAGCTTAGGAGGGGCTCATGAGACCCAGTACTTC. It is translated as CASSLGGAHETQYF.